Below, 15 T cell receptor beta chains from the same sample are listed, as sequenced in a study of radiation and T cells in renal cell carcinoma (dated by TCRdb to about 2020). The time point label corresponds to: baseline pretreatment blood. The treatment or condition label on this specimen signifies: 15 Gy SBRT to primary tumor, nephrectomy 4 weeks later. Library method: the immunoSEQ multiplex PCR assay. TCRdb provides this immuneACCESS table in a form limited to in-frame rearrangements. Some clones are lacking; in checked studies, under half of them reflect an unresolved V gene, and why the rest are absent is not known. Within this sample are about 160,000 clones, with approximately 90% of them counted one time only. Clones ranked in the top ten supply around 4% of the sample. Source: blood, taken from a patient whose treatment included radiotherapy and nephrectomy. The receptors originated from a woman between 70 and 85 years old with renal cell carcinoma.

The chain employs TRBV10-3 and TRBJ2-5; a weak D match, TRBD2 (7 bases). The end of the DNA fits TRBJ2-7 better, so the J call may be wrong. The V gene's germline CDR1 is ENHRY and CDR2 SYGVKD. CDR3 length: 15 amino acids. Here the CDR3 DNA reads TGTGCCGCCACAACCTCGGGGGGCAACCACTACGAGCAGTACTTC. Its protein product is CAATTSGGNHYEQYF.

The chain uses TRBV30 and TRBJ2-3, with D perhaps TRBD1 or TRBD2 (5 bases each). The CDR3 is 13 amino acids. Germline assignment: CDR1 GTSNPN and CDR2 SVGIG (reference sequence). V gave up 7 bases and J gave up 0 bases, with 11 bases separating them. The CDR3 region is CALPGPSTDTQYF. CDR3 sequence (DNA): TGTGCCTTACCGGGACCTAGCACAGATACGCAGTATTTT. The whole variable domain, filled in from reference TRBV30 and TRBJ2-3, reads SQTIHQWPATLVQPVGSPLSLECTVEGTSNPNLYWYRQAAGRGLQLLFYSVGIGQISSEVPQNLSASRPQDRQFILSSKKLLLSDSGFYLCALPGPSTDTQYFGPGTRLTVL.

V is TRBV11-3 and J is TRBJ1-6; TRBD1 aligns across 7 bases. Germline CDR1 is SGHNT and CDR2 is YENEEA. CDR3 length equals 15 residues. With V trimmed by 6 bases and J by 8 bases, 10 bases remained unmatched. The chain's CDR3 is CASSQGGTGDSPLHF. CDR3 sequence (DNA): TGTGCCAGCAGTCAAGGTGGCACAGGGGATTCACCCCTCCACTTT.

The genes are TRBV6-5 and TRBJ1-1; D is unclear. Germline-derived CDR1 and CDR2 are MNHEY and SVGAGI. Trimming cost V 0 bases and J 1 base, with 9 bases left between them. CDR3 length: 15 amino acids. The CDR3 DNA sequence: TGTGCCAGCAGTTACTCTGGCAGACAGAACACTGAAGCTTTCTTT. It translates to CASSYSGRQNTEAFF.

The chain joins TRBV2 to TRBJ1-2; a possible D gene is TRBD1 (6 bases). The CDR3 spans 15 residues. V was cut by 6 bases and J by 6 bases, with 20 bases left in between. Germline V gives CDR1 SNHLY, CDR2 FYNNEI. The CDR3 is CASSPNRAESHGYTF. CDR3 nucleotide sequence: TGTGCCAGCAGCCCTAACAGGGCTGAGAGCCATGGCTACACCTTC.

This chain uses TRBV6-5 with TRBJ1-3, with D maybe TRBD1 (6 bases). V gave up 8 bases and J gave up 4 bases, with 15 bases separating them. The CDR3 has 14 residues. Germline V gene lookup returns CDR1 MNHEY and CDR2 SVGAGI. The CDR3 nucleotides are TGTGCCAGCGGAACAAGGGGGAGCGGAAACACCATATATTTT. It translates to CASGTRGSGNTIYF.

This clone was picked up one time. This chain uses TRBV4-3 with TRBJ1-3, with unresolved D. The CDR3 totals 13 residues. Germline V gene lookup returns CDR1 LGHNA and CDR2 YSLEER. V lost 0 bases and J 11 bases, leaving 11 bases between the germline ends. In DNA form, the CDR3 reads TGCGCCAGCAGCCAAGACAGGTTAGGTGCCATATATTTT. Its protein product is CASSQDRLGAIYF.

This rearrangement joins TRBV2 to TRBJ2-3; no definite D call. The germline V and J ends were trimmed by 2 bases and 2 bases, with 8 bases remaining between them. This CDR3 comprises 14 residues. In germline, CDR1 is SNHLY, CDR2 FYNNEI. Here the CDR3 reads CASSENGPTDTQYF. DNA for the CDR3: TGTGCCAGCAGTGAAAACGGGCCCACAGATACGCAGTATTTT.

The CDR3 protein is CASSWTGTSYQETQYF. DNA for the CDR3: TGTGCCAGCTCATGGACAGGGACGAGTTACCAAGAGACCCAGTACTTC. This rearrangement joins TRBV18 to TRBJ2-5; TRBD1 matches 8 bases. This CDR3 is 16 amino acids long. The germline gives CDR1 KGHSH, CDR2 LQKENI. The V gene end was trimmed by 5 bases and the J gene end by 0 bases; junction bases not matched to a gene: 8.

This clone occurred a few times. This chain uses TRBV15 with TRBJ2-2; D possibly corresponds to TRBD2 (6 bases). The germline CDR1 and CDR2 sequences are LNHNV and YYDKDF (reference sequence). The CDR3 contains 15 residues. V was cut by 0 bases and J by 5 bases, with 10 bases left in between. The CDR3 DNA reads TGTGCCACCAGCAGAGATGGACTAAGGACCGGGGAGCTGTTTTTT. Protein: CATSRDGLRTGELFF.

J is TRBJ2-7 and V is TRBV28; D is unclear. Trimming took off 3 bases at V and 6 bases at J, with 18 bases between the two ends. Germline lookup yields CDR1 MDHEN and CDR2 SYDVKM. The CDR3 runs 15 residues. The CDR3 DNA reads as TGTGCCAGCAGTTTCTTAGACCGACGGCCCCCCGAGCAGTACTTC. This encodes CASSFLDRRPPEQYF.

The chain carries TRBV2 and TRBJ2-7, with D tentatively TRBD1 (5 bases). The germline CDR1 and CDR2 sequences are SNHLY and FYNNEI. The CDR3 extends over 13 amino acids. V lost 2 bases, J lost 11 bases, and 16 bases lay in between. The CDR3 is CASSEWGDGPEYF. Written as DNA, the CDR3 is TGTGCCAGCAGTGAATGGGGCGATGGCCCTGAGTACTTC.

This rearrangement joins TRBV5-1 to TRBJ2-1; 8 bases are a match to TRBD1. The CDR3 consists of 15 residues. Germline V gene lookup returns CDR1 SGHRS and CDR2 YFSETQ. V shed 1 base and J 2 bases; nucleotides not matched to a gene: 2. CDR3 DNA: TGCGCCAGCAGCTTGTCAGGGGGCGCCTACAATGAGCAGTTCTTC. Translated, it gives CASSLSGGAYNEQFF.

The chain uses TRBV7-2 and TRBJ2-1; D not certain. The V gene's germline CDR1 is SGHTA and CDR2 FQGNSA. The CDR3 loop spans 12 amino acids. V gave up 0 bases and J gave up 9 bases, with 6 bases separating them. The CDR3 is CASSLAYGEQFF. CDR3 sequence (DNA): TGTGCCAGCAGCTTAGCATACGGTGAGCAGTTCTTC.

The rearrangement joins TRBV10-1 to TRBJ2-5; 11 bases match TRBD2. Judging by the DNA end, TRBJ2-7 fits better; the J call may be wrong. Germline assignment: CDR1 WNHNN and CDR2 SYGVQD (reference sequence). This CDR3 has 17 residues. The chain's CDR3 is CASSESGLAGGHYEQYF. In DNA, the CDR3 is TGCGCCAGCAGTGAGTCTGGCCTAGCGGGGGGCCACTACGAGCAGTACTTC.